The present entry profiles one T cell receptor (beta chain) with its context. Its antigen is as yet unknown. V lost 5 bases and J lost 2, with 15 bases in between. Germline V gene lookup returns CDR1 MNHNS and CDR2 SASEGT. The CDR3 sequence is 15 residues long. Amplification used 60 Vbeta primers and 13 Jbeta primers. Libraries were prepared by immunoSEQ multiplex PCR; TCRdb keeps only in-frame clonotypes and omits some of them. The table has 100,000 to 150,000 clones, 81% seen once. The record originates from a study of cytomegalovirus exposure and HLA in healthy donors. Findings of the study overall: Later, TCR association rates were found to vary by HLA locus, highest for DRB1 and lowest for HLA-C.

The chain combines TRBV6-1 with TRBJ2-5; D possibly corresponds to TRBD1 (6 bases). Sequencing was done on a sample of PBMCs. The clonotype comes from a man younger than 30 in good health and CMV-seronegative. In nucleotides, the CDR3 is TGTGCCAGCAGTCTATCCACAGGGCGGCAAGAGACCCAGTACTTC. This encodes CASSLSTGRQETQYF.